This section outlines one T cell receptor beta chain sequence together with its context. The V end lost 9 bases, the J end lost 4 bases, and 12 bases lay between the germline ends. CDR1 and CDR2 (germline): ENHRY, SYGVKD. This CDR3 region has 12 residues. This sample was included in a study of blood T cell repertoires in COVID-19. Study summary: Sites across the United States, Italy and Spain contributed samples from acute and convalescent COVID-19.

Enrollees, 18 to 89 years old, lived in around 23 US areas. Produced via immunoSEQ multiplex PCR; TCRdb's table is partial and in-frame only. The sample includes 300,000 to 450,000 clones, 88% of them seen just once. This TCR was sampled from a woman in her late teens or twenties who had recovered from COVID-19. What was sequenced was PBMCs or T cells enriched from blood (not recorded which). The rearrangement joins TRBV10-3 to TRBJ1-1; the D gene is possibly TRBD1 (5 bases). The CDR3 DNA reads TGTGCCATAAGGCAGGGATCCACTGAAGCTTTCTTT. Its protein is CAIRQGSTEAFF.